The next 16 T cell receptor beta chains were all read from a single sample in a study of control samples from healthy donors and cancer patients. Profiled with immunoSEQ multiplex PCR; TCRdb holds only in-frame clones, not every one. The table has 75,000 to 100,000 clones, 92% seen once. Sequencing was done on a sample of blood. Source of these receptors: a human donor in good health. The donor label of this sample is uncertain.

The chain links TRBV10-1 to TRBJ2-5, with 8 nucleotides matching TRBD1. Germline loops: CDR1 WNHNN, CDR2 SYGVQD (reference sequence). After removal of 4 bases from V and 5 bases from J, the junction contained 6 bases not matched to a gene. This CDR3 is 14 amino acids long. The CDR3, as DNA: TGCGCCAGCAGTGGAGGACAGGGCGGTGAGACCCAGTACTTC. Translating it yields CASSGGQGGETQYF.

The V call is TRBV30, the J call TRBJ1-6, with 7 nucleotides matching TRBD1. The junction had 9 bases not matched to a gene; V was cut back by 6 bases and J by 7 bases. CDR1 and CDR2 from the germline V gene are GTSNPN and SVGIG (reference sequence). The CDR3 totals 14 residues. The CDR3 DNA sequence: TGTGCCTGCCCGGGGGCAGGGGGGAATTCACCCCTCCACTTT. It codes for CACPGAGGNSPLHF.

V usage is TRBV12-3 or TRBV12-4 and J usage is TRBJ2-5; D unresolved. CDR3 length equals 13 residues. The V and J ends lost 5 bases and 2 bases respectively, with 9 bases between them. CDR3 residues: CASSPRWQETQYF. The CDR3 DNA reads as TGTGCCAGCAGTCCCCGATGGCAAGAGACCCAGTACTTC.

This chain uses TRBV7-9 with TRBJ1-4; TRBD1 matches at 8 bases. V lost 5 bases to trimming and J lost 8 bases; unmatched junction nucleotides: 10. Per the germline V gene, CDR1 is SEHNR and CDR2 is FQNEAQ (reference sequence). The CDR3 covers 15 residues. This CDR3 reads CASSPDRGSHEKLFF. In DNA, the CDR3 is TGTGCCAGCAGCCCTGACAGGGGATCGCACGAAAAACTGTTTTTT.

The rearrangement joins TRBV6-4 to TRBJ2-2; TRBD2 matches 8 bases. This CDR3 spans 15 amino acids. Germline V CDR1 and CDR2: MRHNA, SNTAGT. The trim removed 3 bases at V and 4 bases at J, leaving 4 bases unmatched. The CDR3 reads CASSENGGATGELFF. In DNA form, the CDR3 reads TGTGCCAGCAGTGAAAACGGGGGGGCCACCGGGGAGCTGTTTTTT.

The CDR3 region has the DNA TGTGCCAGCAGCCCCCAGACAGGGATGTCGGCCAAAAACATTCAGTACTTC. This codes for CASSPQTGMSAKNIQYF. This chain joins TRBV7-2 and TRBJ2-4; 7 bases map to TRBD1. CDR3 length: 17 amino acids. Germline V gives CDR1 SGHTA, CDR2 FQGNSA. V shed 5 bases and J 1 base; nucleotides not matched to a gene: 11.

The chain is built from TRBV27 and TRBJ2-1; TRBD2 matches at 14 bases. The CDR3 length is 15 residues. The germline V gene encodes CDR1 MNHEY and CDR2 SMNVEV (reference sequence). V lost 4 bases to trimming and J lost 7 bases; unmatched junction nucleotides: 3. This CDR3 is CASSSTSGGANEQFF. CDR3 nucleotides: TGTGCCAGCAGTTCGACTAGCGGGGGGGCAAATGAGCAGTTCTTC.

The CDR3 loop is CASSQDLASGGPRYNEQFF. The CDR3 bases are TGCGCCAGCAGCCAAGATCTGGCTAGCGGGGGGCCGAGATACAATGAGCAGTTCTTC. The rearrangement uses TRBV4-3 and TRBJ2-1, with TRBD2 identical over 11 bases. Trimming removed 0 bases from V and 4 bases from J; junction bases left unmatched: 11. Germline-derived CDR1 and CDR2 are LGHNA and YSLEER. The CDR3 sequence is 19 residues long.

The chain carries TRBV6-2 or TRBV6-3 and TRBJ1-1, with TRBD1 identical over 8 bases. The CDR3 sequence is 16 residues long. CDR1 is MNHEY, CDR2 SVGEGT, per germline. V shed 2 bases and J 2 bases; nucleotides not matched to a gene: 7. CDR3 amino acids: CASSYPSGQENTEAFF. CDR3 DNA: TGTGCCAGCAGTTACCCGTCGGGACAGGAAAACACTGAAGCTTTCTTT.

The chain employs TRBV6-6 and TRBJ1-5; 8 positions match TRBD1. Germline CDR1 and CDR2: MNHNY and SVGAGI (reference sequence). V was clipped by 5 bases and J by 3 bases; unmatched bases: 9. The CDR3 totals 16 residues. The CDR3 region has the DNA TGTGCCAGCAGTGCCCCGACAGGGGAATCCAATCAGCCCCAGCATTTT. This codes for CASSAPTGESNQPQHF.

This rearrangement joins TRBV28 to TRBJ1-2; 9 nucleotides match TRBD1. Germline V gene lookup returns CDR1 MDHEN and CDR2 SYDVKM. Trimming cost V 6 bases and J 7 bases; bases outside gene matches: 9. The length of the CDR3 is 14 residues. Here the CDR3 DNA reads TGTGCCAGCAGGCCGACAGGGGGGTTGGGTGGCTACACCTTC. Translating gives CASRPTGGLGGYTF.

The V and J genes are TRBV6-6 and TRBJ1-4; no clear D. The CDR3 runs to 11 residues. Trimming cost V 6 bases and J 10 bases, with 9 bases left between them. Germline V gives CDR1 MNHNY, CDR2 SVGAGI (reference sequence). CDR3 nucleotides: TGTGCCAGCAGGGACCTTAGAAAACTGTTTTTT. Translated, it gives CASRDLRKLFF.

V gene TRBV28 combines with J gene TRBJ1-1; D uncertain. Germline V gene lookup returns CDR1 MDHEN and CDR2 SYDVKM. The CDR3 has 14 amino acids. The V end lost 3 bases, the J end lost 5 bases, and 13 bases lay between the germline ends. The CDR3 loop is CASSLTPGWTEAFF. The CDR3 DNA sequence: TGTGCCAGCAGTTTGACCCCTGGGTGGACTGAAGCTTTCTTT.

On this clone itself: The junction does not match germline at one end; this may be a read error. The sample contains more than one DNA sequence encoding this CDR3. This chain connects TRBV25-1 to TRBJ1-2; TRBD1 agrees at 7 bases. Germline V gene data show CDR1 as MGHDK and CDR2 as SYGVNS. The CDR3 sequence is 13 residues long. The CDR3 DNA reads as TGTGCTAGCAGTGGCGCCGGGACAGCTGGCTACACCTTC. It codes for CASSGAGTAGYTF.

The chain combines TRBV6-1 with TRBJ1-5; unclear D gene. The length of the CDR3 is 14 residues. Trimming left V 6 bases short and J 0 bases short, with 9 bases between. The germline V gene encodes CDR1 MNHNS and CDR2 SASEGT. This CDR3 is CASSPGNSNQPQHF. The CDR3 DNA reads as TGTGCCAGCAGCCCAGGAAATAGCAATCAGCCCCAGCATTTT.

The chain is built from TRBV12-3 or TRBV12-4 and TRBJ2-2, with a tentative D call TRBD1 (6 bases). V lost 2 bases, J lost 5 bases, and 6 bases lay in between. This CDR3 is built from 13 residues. Written as DNA, the CDR3 is TGTGCCAGCAGTTTAACAGGGACCGGGGAGCTGTTTTTT. It translates to CASSLTGTGELFF.